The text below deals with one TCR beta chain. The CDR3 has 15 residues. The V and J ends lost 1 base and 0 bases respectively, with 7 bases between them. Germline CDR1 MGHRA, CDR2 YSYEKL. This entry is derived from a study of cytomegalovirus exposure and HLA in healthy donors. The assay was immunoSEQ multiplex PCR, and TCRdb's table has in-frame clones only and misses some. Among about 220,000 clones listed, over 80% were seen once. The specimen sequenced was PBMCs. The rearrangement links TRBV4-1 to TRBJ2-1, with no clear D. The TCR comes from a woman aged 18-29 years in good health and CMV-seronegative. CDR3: CASSQAPNSYNEQFF. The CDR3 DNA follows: TGCGCCAGCAGCCAAGCCCCAAACTCCTACAATGAGCAGTTCTTC.